A single sample gave rise to the 20 T cell receptor beta chains below, sequenced in a study of shared clonotypes between healthy human individuals. The assay was immunoSEQ multiplex PCR, and TCRdb's table has in-frame clones only and misses some. In the table there are around 300,000 clones, about nine tenths of which are singletons. The sample consisted of memory CD8+ T cells sorted from blood. As to subset: CD45RO+ cells pooled with CCR7-negative TemRA cells. All receptors derive from a man younger than 30 in good health.

The chain couples TRBV9 to TRBJ1-1; 7 positions match TRBD1. The CDR3 runs to 21 residues. The germline gives CDR1 SGDLS, CDR2 YYNGEE. With 4 bases clipped from V and 0 bases from J, the junction kept 24 bases outside the gene matches. CDR3 in amino acids: CASSLNRGAFPPTLMNTEAFF. The CDR3 region has the DNA TGTGCCAGCAGCCTCAACAGGGGCGCATTTCCCCCCACTTTGATGAACACTGAAGCTTTCTTT. The variable domain in full, with the rest retrieved from reference TRBV9 and TRBJ1-1, is DSGVTQTPKHLITATGQRVTLRCSPRSGDLSVYWYQQSLDQGLQFLIQYYNGEERAKGNILERFSAQQFPDLHSELNLSSLELGDSALYFCASSLNRGAFPPTLMNTEAFFGQGTRLTVV.

The rearrangement joins TRBV4-1 to TRBJ2-7; TRBD2 matches 7 bases. The CDR3 length is 15 residues. The trim removed 4 bases at V and 2 bases at J, leaving 8 bases unmatched. CDR1 and CDR2 from the germline V gene are MGHRA and YSYEKL. The CDR3 spells CASSLPGGVPYEQYF. The CDR3 DNA sequence: TGCGCCAGCAGCCTACCGGGGGGAGTGCCCTACGAGCAGTACTTC.

On this clone itself: Other DNA sequences in the sample encode the same CDR3. V gene TRBV27 combines with J gene TRBJ1-1; tentative D call: TRBD1 (6 bases). From germline, CDR1 is MNHEY and CDR2 SMNVEV (reference sequence). Trimming removed 3 bases at V and 3 bases at J, with 8 bases between. The CDR3 loop spans 13 amino acids. The CDR3 is CASSFGGDTEAFF. CDR3 DNA sequence: TGTGCCAGCAGTTTTGGGGGCGACACTGAAGCTTTCTTT.

The chain links TRBV9 to TRBJ1-3; D gene uncertain. Germline V gene data show CDR1 as SGDLS and CDR2 as YYNGEE. V lost 0 bases to trimming and J lost 2 bases, with 15 bases between them. The CDR3 contains 17 residues. In DNA form, the CDR3 reads TGTGCCAGCAGCGTAGCGGCAGGCTCGCCTACTGGAAACACCATATATTTT. This encodes CASSVAAGSPTGNTIYF. The whole variable domain, filled in from reference TRBV9 and TRBJ1-3, reads DSGVTQTPKHLITATGQRVTLRCSPRSGDLSVYWYQQSLDQGLQFLIQYYNGEERAKGNILERFSAQQFPDLHSELNLSSLELGDSALYFCASSVAAGSPTGNTIYFGEGSWLTVV.

V gene TRBV2 combines with J gene TRBJ2-1, with D maybe TRBD2 (7 bases). Germline V gives CDR1 SNHLY, CDR2 FYNNEI. This CDR3 spans 15 amino acids. V shed 6 bases and J shed 0 bases, with 12 bases lying between them. The CDR3 spells CASRTRGGSYNEQFF. The CDR3 nucleotides read TGTGCCAGCAGAACTAGGGGGGGCTCCTACAATGAGCAGTTCTTC.

CDR3 sequence reads: CASSLDHYEQYF. The CDR3 DNA is TGTGCCAGCAGCTTGGATCATTACGAGCAGTACTTC. The rearrangement joins TRBV5-6 to TRBJ2-7; D gene uncertain. CDR3 size: 12 residues. V was clipped by 0 bases and J by 4 bases, with 5 bases between them. Germline CDR1 and CDR2: SGHDT and YYEEEE.

The chain is built from TRBV2 and TRBJ2-7, with D perhaps TRBD1 (6 bases). Between the trimmed V and J ends, which lost 7 bases and 1 base, there was a span of 14 bases. Germline CDR1 SNHLY, CDR2 FYNNEI. The CDR3 runs 14 residues. The CDR3 here is CASNGGSASYEQYF. The CDR3 DNA reads as TGTGCCAGCAATGGGGGCAGTGCTTCCTACGAGCAGTACTTC.

V usage is TRBV6-5 and J usage is TRBJ1-1; the match to TRBD1 covers 7 bases. CDR3 length: 13 amino acids. J was trimmed by 7 bases and V by 0 bases; bases with no gene match: 2. The V gene's germline CDR1 is MNHEY and CDR2 SVGAGI. Here the CDR3 DNA reads TGTGCCAGCAGTTACTCGAGGGGGCGTGAAGCTTTCTTT. Its translation: CASSYSRGREAFF.

The V and J genes are TRBV7-2 and TRBJ2-3; 7 positions match TRBD2. The germline gives CDR1 SGHTA, CDR2 FQGNSA. The trim removed 5 bases at V and 4 bases at J, leaving 9 bases unmatched. The CDR3 has 15 amino acids. CDR3 nucleotides: TGTGCCAGCAGCGAAGGACTAGGCCCTGCAGATACGCAGTATTTT. Amino acid sequence: CASSEGLGPADTQYF. Full variable domain (rest looked up from reference TRBV7-2 and TRBJ2-3): GAGVSQSPSNKVTEKGKDVELRCDPISGHTALYWYRQSLGQGLEFLIYFQGNSAPDKSGLPSDRFSAERTGGSVSTLTIQRTQQEDSAVYLCASSEGLGPADTQYFGPGTRLTVL.

J is TRBJ2-7 and V is TRBV7-9; no definite D call. V was clipped by 11 bases and J by 7 bases, with 18 bases between them. Germline V gives CDR1 SEHNR, CDR2 FQNEAQ (reference sequence). The CDR3 runs to 12 residues. This chain's CDR3 is CAVRGPSGEQYF. As DNA, the CDR3 is TGTGCCGTTCGAGGACCATCCGGGGAGCAGTACTTC.

V gene TRBV5-4 combines with J gene TRBJ2-5; D not resolved. With 5 bases removed from V and 4 bases from J, the gap between germline ends came to 9 bases. This CDR3 has 12 residues. The V gene's germline CDR1 is SGHNT and CDR2 YYREEE (reference sequence). For the CDR3, the DNA is TGTGCCAGCAGTCCGAACGGAGAGACCCAGTACTTC. This gives the protein CASSPNGETQYF.

This chain uses TRBV11-3 with TRBJ1-2; 8 positions agree with TRBD1. Trimming at V came to 6 bases and at J to 6 bases, leaving 3 bases not matched to a gene. Germline CDR1 is SGHNT and CDR2 is YENEEA. The length of the CDR3 is 12 residues. DNA of the CDR3: TGTGCCAGCAGTCAGGGGGCGGATGGCTACACCTTC. It encodes CASSQGADGYTF.

This sequence joins TRBV27 and TRBJ2-1, with TRBD1 identical over 9 bases. The junction had 9 bases not matched to a gene; V was cut back by 4 bases and J by 8 bases. The CDR3 length is 15 residues. Germline lookup yields CDR1 MNHEY and CDR2 SMNVEV (reference sequence). CDR3 bases: TGTGCCAGCAGTTCAACCGGGACAGGGCTCCATGAGCAGTTCTTC. Its translation: CASSSTGTGLHEQFF.

The chain recombines TRBV9 with TRBJ2-3, with D maybe TRBD1 (5 bases). Looked up from germline, CDR1 is SGDLS and CDR2 is YYNGEE. Between the trimmed V and J ends, which lost 0 bases and 6 bases, there was a span of 14 bases. The CDR3 contains 15 residues. Here the CDR3 DNA reads TGTGCCAGCAGCGTAGCCGATAGACAGTCTGATACGCAGTATTTT. It specifies CASSVADRQSDTQYF.

This clone appeared a single time. The V and J genes are TRBV5-6 and TRBJ2-1; 13 bases agree with TRBD2. Germline V gives CDR1 SGHDT, CDR2 YYEEEE. The CDR3 sequence is 19 residues long. V was clipped by 5 bases and J by 0 bases; unmatched bases: 11. In DNA, the CDR3 is TGTGCCAGCAGTGGACTAGCGGGAGCCCCTAAATACTCCTACAATGAGCAGTTCTTC. It encodes CASSGLAGAPKYSYNEQFF.

The chain uses TRBV4-1 and TRBJ2-2; 11 bases map to TRBD2. The CDR3 totals 18 residues. Germline CDR1 MGHRA, CDR2 YSYEKL. V shed 1 base and J 5 bases; nucleotides not matched to a gene: 9. This CDR3 is CASSQGLWASGRTGELFF. In DNA, the CDR3 is TGCGCCAGCAGCCAAGGGTTGTGGGCTAGCGGGAGGACCGGGGAGCTGTTTTTT.

The chain carries TRBV4-3 and TRBJ1-6; D might be TRBD1 (5 bases). Trimming removed 1 base at V and 0 bases at J, with 13 bases between. The germline gives CDR1 LGHNA, CDR2 YSLEER. The CDR3 has 18 amino acids. CDR3 amino acids: CASSQVWGGVSYNSPLHF. As DNA, the CDR3 is TGCGCCAGCAGCCAAGTTTGGGGCGGCGTCTCCTATAATTCACCCCTCCACTTT.

For this clone: The same CDR3 is also encoded by other DNA sequences in this sample. The chain links TRBV27 to TRBJ2-7; 12 bases fit TRBD2. The ends lost 6 bases at V and 2 bases at J; junction bases unmatched: 2. CDR1 and CDR2 (germline): MNHEY, SMNVEV (reference sequence). The length of the CDR3 is 14 residues. CDR3 amino acids: CASSLAGGTYEQYF. CDR3 bases: TGTGCCAGCAGCCTAGCGGGGGGGACCTACGAGCAGTACTTC.

The chain recombines TRBV21-1 with TRBJ1-1; the D call of TRBD1 is as the table states it, not checked on the DNA. TRBV21-1 is a known pseudogene. The CDR3 totals 15 residues. The CDR3 bases are TGTGCCAGCAGCAAATCAGGACAGGGGAACACTGAAGCTTTCTTT. It yields the protein CASSKSGQGNTEAFF.

This chain links TRBV4-3 with TRBJ1-4; no clear D gene. V lost 0 bases and J lost 8, with 19 bases in between. The CDR3 has 17 amino acids. Germline V gene lookup returns CDR1 LGHNA and CDR2 YSLEER. CDR3 DNA sequence: TGCGCCAGCAGCCAAGATGAGGAGGATTGGCCCTTCGAAAAACTGTTTTTT. It encodes CASSQDEEDWPFEKLFF.